This T cell receptor beta chain was captured by sequencing in a study of T cell responses to AZD1222 COVID-19 vaccine. The study, taken as a whole, reports: Along spike, vaccine-associated CD4 TCRs were found throughout, with dominance at 160-218 and 743-854. Clonal diversity was possibly underestimated, and white British individuals and females predominated among donors.

The data were produced by immunoSEQ multiplex PCR, yet TCRdb's version contains in-frame clones alone and is incomplete. There are approximately 170,000 clones in the sample; 94% occur only once, and roughly 4.6% lies in the top ten. V dropped 3 bases and J dropped 4 bases, with 9 bases sitting between them. The CDR3 consists of 13 residues. A remark on this clone: Its antigen is currently unknown.

V usage is TRBV12-3 or TRBV12-4 and J usage is TRBJ1-2, with a possible D match to TRBD1 (5 bases). This receptor was taken from an adult who received the AZD1222 COVID-19 vaccine. This sample comprised peripheral blood, obtained 28 days after the second AZD1222 dose. This CDR3 reads CASSFQGSYGYTF. The CDR3 region has the DNA TGTGCCAGCAGTTTCCAGGGTAGCTATGGCTACACCTTC.